Each of the 15 T cell receptor beta chains below was sequenced from the same sample in a study of T cell responses to AZD1222 COVID-19 vaccine. Clones were read by immunoSEQ multiplex PCR, and TCRdb kept only the in-frame ones, dropping some. The data hold fewer than 180,000 clones, with around 90% observed a single time. Sequenced material: peripheral blood, taken 28 days after the second AZD1222 dose. The receptors were gathered from an adult who received the AZD1222 COVID-19 vaccine.

This clone was seen just once. The chain uses TRBV7-3 and TRBJ2-5; no reliable D call. CDR3 length equals 14 residues. The germline V gene has CDR1 SGHTA and CDR2 FQGTGA. V was pared by 2 bases and J by 2 bases, with 9 bases between. The DNA of the CDR3 is TGTGCCAGCAGCTTAGGCGGCTTTCAAGAGACCCAGTACTTC. Translating gives CASSLGGFQETQYF.

The chain joins TRBV9 to TRBJ1-2; unclear D gene. Trimming stripped 3 bases from V and 4 bases from J, with 13 bases between. Germline lookup yields CDR1 SGDLS and CDR2 YYNGEE. CDR3 length equals 14 residues. The CDR3 DNA sequence: TGTGCCAGCAGCGCCTCGACCCATACCTATGGCTACACCTTC. Amino acid sequence: CASSASTHTYGYTF.

The CDR3 DNA reads as TGTGCCAGTATCGGACAGGGCCAAGAGACCCAGTACTTC. It translates to CASIGQGQETQYF. The J gene is TRBJ2-5, the V gene TRBV19; TRBD1 agrees at 8 bases. Looked up from germline, CDR1 is LNHDA and CDR2 is SQIVND (reference sequence). The CDR3 has 13 residues. With V trimmed by 7 bases and J by 1 base, 2 bases remained unmatched.

The chain employs TRBV19 and TRBJ1-5, with TRBD1 matching 10 bases. The CDR3 is made up of 15 amino acids. CDR1 and CDR2 from the germline V gene are LNHDA and SQIVND (reference sequence). V gave up 4 bases and J gave up 2 bases; unmatched junction bases: 2. In DNA, the CDR3 is TGTGCCAGTAGTACCGGACAGGGGGGCAATCAGCCCCAGCATTTT. This codes for CASSTGQGGNQPQHF. Full variable domain (outside the CDR3, taken from reference TRBV19 and TRBJ1-5): DGGITQSPKYLFRKEGQNVTLSCEQNLNHDAMYWYRQDPGQGLRLIYYSQIVNDFQKGDIAEGYSVSREKKESFPLTVTSAQKNPTAFYLCASSTGQGGNQPQHFGDGTRLSIL.

The chain links TRBV7-9 to TRBJ2-1; D unresolved. CDR1 SEHNR and CDR2 FQNEAQ come from the germline V gene (reference sequence). The CDR3 loop spans 13 amino acids. The V and J ends lost 11 bases and 6 bases respectively, with 17 bases between them. The CDR3 DNA reads as TGTGCCCTGGCTCGGAATCTGGGCAATGAGCAGTTCTTC. It specifies CALARNLGNEQFF.

CDR3 nucleotides: TGTGCCACGAAGACCCAGGGACCCGGGGAGCTGTTTTTT. Amino acid sequence: CATKTQGPGELFF. The rearrangement joins TRBV6-5 to TRBJ2-2, with D perhaps given as TRBD1 or TRBD2 (5 bases each). The ends were cut back, 10 bases at V and 6 bases at J, with 15 bases in the middle. The CDR3 is 13 residues long. Germline V gene data show CDR1 as MNHEY and CDR2 as SVGAGI.

The gene calls are TRBV12-3 or TRBV12-4 and TRBJ2-7; D is perhaps TRBD1 (6 bases). This CDR3 has 13 amino acids. V lost 3 bases and J lost 5, with 11 bases in between. CDR3 DNA sequence: TGTGCCAGCAGTTTCCCCGCAGGGGACGAGCAGTACTTC. As protein: CASSFPAGDEQYF.

The genes are TRBV18 and TRBJ1-6, with 7 bases matching TRBD1. CDR1 is KGHSH, CDR2 LQKENI, per germline. V trimming: 6 bases; J trimming: 3 bases; junction bases outside the gene matches: 11. This CDR3 spans 17 amino acids. The CDR3 sequence is CASSATQGPFYNSPLHF. DNA of the CDR3: TGTGCCAGCTCCGCCACACAGGGGCCCTTCTATAATTCACCCCTCCACTTT.

The genes are TRBV6-2 or TRBV6-3 and TRBJ2-1; D not resolved. Trimming removed 5 bases at V and 0 bases at J, with 14 bases between. Germline CDR1 is MNHEY and CDR2 is SVGEGT. This CDR3 region has 16 residues. CDR3 residues: CASSNRGGISYNEQFF. CDR3 DNA: TGTGCCAGCAGTAACCGTGGCGGCATCTCCTACAATGAGCAGTTCTTC.

The chain joins TRBV18 to TRBJ1-4; D remains unclear. The CDR3 contains 14 residues. Germline CDR1 KGHSH, CDR2 LQKENI. V was cut by 4 bases and J by 3 bases, with 9 bases left in between. As DNA, the CDR3 is TGTGCCAGCTCACAACAGAGCTCTAATGAAAAACTGTTTTTT. This sequence encodes CASSQQSSNEKLFF. The full variable domain, with the rest looked up from reference TRBV18 and TRBJ1-4, is NAGVMQNPRHLVRRRGQEARLRCSPMKGHSHVYWYRQLPEEGLKFMVYLQKENIIDESGMPKERFSAEFPKEGPSILRIQQVVRGDSAAYFCASSQQSSNEKLFFGSGTQLSVL.

V is TRBV11-2 and J is TRBJ2-1; 9 nucleotides agree with TRBD2. Trimming removed 5 bases from V and 2 bases from J; junction bases left unmatched: 10. The CDR3 extends over 17 amino acids. The germline CDR1 and CDR2 sequences are SGHAT and FQNNGV. The CDR3 DNA follows: TGTGCCAGCAGCCCGGTGGTAGCGGGAGACGCCTACAATGAGCAGTTCTTC. This gives the protein CASSPVVAGDAYNEQFF.

The chain is built from TRBV9 and TRBJ2-1; D not resolved. CDR3 length: 13 amino acids. Germline CDR1 is SGDLS and CDR2 is YYNGEE. Trimming left V 0 bases short and J 8 bases short, with 9 bases between. CDR3 amino acids: CASSVGIFDEQFF. The DNA of the CDR3 is TGTGCCAGCAGCGTAGGAATATTCGATGAGCAGTTCTTC. The variable domain in full, with the rest retrieved from reference TRBV9 and TRBJ2-1, is DSGVTQTPKHLITATGQRVTLRCSPRSGDLSVYWYQQSLDQGLQFLIQYYNGEERAKGNILERFSAQQFPDLHSELNLSSLELGDSALYFCASSVGIFDEQFFGPGTRLTVL.

This clone was detected once. J is TRBJ2-7 and V is TRBV5-1, with no clear D. The V and J ends lost 0 bases and 0 bases respectively, with 13 bases between them. CDR3 length: 16 amino acids. CDR1 and CDR2 (germline): SGHRS, YFSETQ. The CDR3 sequence is CASSLVTSTDSYEQYF. The CDR3 DNA is TGCGCCAGCAGCTTGGTCACAAGCACTGACTCCTACGAGCAGTACTTC.

The V gene is TRBV6-5, the J gene TRBJ1-2; 11 bases match TRBD1. This CDR3 is built from 14 residues. From germline, CDR1 is MNHEY and CDR2 SVGAGI. The ends lost 6 bases at V and 7 bases at J; junction bases unmatched: 7. CDR3 DNA sequence: TGTGCCAGCAGAAACGGACAGGGGGCTAGTGGCTACACCTTC. Its protein is CASRNGQGASGYTF.

The chain recombines TRBV6-8 with TRBJ1-5; TRBD1 agrees at 7 bases. Trimming took 3 bases from V and 5 from J; bases not matched to a gene: 10. The CDR3 runs to 16 residues. Germline assignment: CDR1 MNHGY and CDR2 SAAAGT. CDR3 in DNA: TGTGCCAGCAGTTATGGAATCGACAGGGACTATCAGCCCCAGCATTTT. Translating gives CASSYGIDRDYQPQHF.